This record covers a single T cell receptor beta chain. Antigen: not known. No DNA is shown, since the ends of the CDR3 on it are uncertain; the CDR3 is the one TCRdb lists. This specimen comes from a study of post-analysis software for immune sequencing data. About the study: Progressive-relapsing, secondary progressive and relapsing-remitting multiple sclerosis were among the disease courses included. Study-wide results and caveats: Controls showed lower frequencies than patients for roughly 5 TRBV segments, and TRBV5-6, TRBV5-1 and TRBV20-1 were among these. Controls significantly exceeded multiple sclerosis patients in normalized Chao1 diversity. Batch-matched samples strongly co-clustered by F measure.

Counting both end residues, the CDR3 totals 21 amino acids. Libraries were made from TCR beta cDNA, and they carried unique molecular identifiers. TCRdb re-called the PCR reads with MiXCR, one entry per CDR3 protein. The repertoire holds about 540,000 distinct CDR3 sequences, with 30% to 40% as singletons. This clonotype was sampled from a girl under 18 with multiple sclerosis. Specimen: blood. The J gene is TRBJ2-3, the V gene TRBV21-1; the tabulated D call, TRBD1, remains unverified against the DNA. TRBV21-1 is recorded as a pseudogene. CDR3 amino acids: CASSERRVAPGTRVSAGTQYF.